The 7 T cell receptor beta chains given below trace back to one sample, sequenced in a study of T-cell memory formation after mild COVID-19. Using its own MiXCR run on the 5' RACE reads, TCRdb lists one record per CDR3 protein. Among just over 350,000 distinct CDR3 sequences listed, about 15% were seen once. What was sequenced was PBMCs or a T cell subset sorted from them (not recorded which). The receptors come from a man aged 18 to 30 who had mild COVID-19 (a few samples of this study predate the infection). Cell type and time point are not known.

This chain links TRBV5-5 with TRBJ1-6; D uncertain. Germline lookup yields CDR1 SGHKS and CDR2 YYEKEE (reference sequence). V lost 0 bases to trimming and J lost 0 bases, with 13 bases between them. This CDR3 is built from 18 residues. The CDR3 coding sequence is TGTGCCAGCAGCTTGGTGGCCTTCCAGAGCTCCTATAATTCACCCCTCCACTTT. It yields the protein CASSLVAFQSSYNSPLHF.

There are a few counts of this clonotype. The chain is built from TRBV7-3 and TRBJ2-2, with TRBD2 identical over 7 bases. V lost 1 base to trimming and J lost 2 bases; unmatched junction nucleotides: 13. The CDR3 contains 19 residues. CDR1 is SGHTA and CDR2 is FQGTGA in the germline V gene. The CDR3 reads CASSLIGGSGALNTGELFF. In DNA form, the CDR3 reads TGTGCCAGCAGCTTAATAGGCGGCAGCGGGGCCTTAAACACCGGGGAGCTGTTTTTT.

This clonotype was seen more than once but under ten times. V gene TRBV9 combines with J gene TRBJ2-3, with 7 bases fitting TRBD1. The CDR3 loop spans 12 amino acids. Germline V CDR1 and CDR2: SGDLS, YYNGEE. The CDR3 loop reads CAPLIGGDPQYF. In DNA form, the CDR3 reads TGTGCTCCTCTTATAGGGGGCGATCCGCAGTATTTT.

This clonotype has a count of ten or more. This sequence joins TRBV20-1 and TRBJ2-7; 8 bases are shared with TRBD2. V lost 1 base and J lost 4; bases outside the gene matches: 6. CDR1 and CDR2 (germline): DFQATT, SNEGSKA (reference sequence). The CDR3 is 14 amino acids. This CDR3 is CSARAAGVSYEQYF. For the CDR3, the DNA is TGCAGTGCTAGAGCAGCGGGGGTGTCGTACGAGCAGTACTTC.

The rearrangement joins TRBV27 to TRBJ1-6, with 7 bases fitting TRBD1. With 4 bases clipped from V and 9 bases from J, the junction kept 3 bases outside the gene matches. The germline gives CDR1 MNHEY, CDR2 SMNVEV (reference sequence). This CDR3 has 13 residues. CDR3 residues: CASSSDRVSPLHF. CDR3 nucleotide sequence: TGTGCCAGCAGTTCCGACAGGGTTTCACCCCTCCACTTT.

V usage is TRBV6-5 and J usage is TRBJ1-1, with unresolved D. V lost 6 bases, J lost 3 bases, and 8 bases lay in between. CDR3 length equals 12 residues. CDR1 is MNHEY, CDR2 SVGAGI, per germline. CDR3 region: CASRRRDTEAFF. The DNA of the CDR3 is TGTGCCAGCAGAAGGCGGGACACTGAAGCTTTCTTT.

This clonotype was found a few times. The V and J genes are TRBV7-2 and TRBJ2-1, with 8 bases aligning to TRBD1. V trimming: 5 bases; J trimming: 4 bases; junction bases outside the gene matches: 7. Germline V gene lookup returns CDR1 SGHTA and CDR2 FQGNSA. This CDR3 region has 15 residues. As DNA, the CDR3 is TGTGCCAGCAGCGACGACAGGGGACGGTACAATGAGCAGTTCTTC. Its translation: CASSDDRGRYNEQFF. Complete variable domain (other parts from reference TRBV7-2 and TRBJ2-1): GAGVSQSPSNKVTEKGKDVELRCDPISGHTALYWYRQSLGQGLEFLIYFQGNSAPDKSGLPSDRFSAERTGGSVSTLTIQRTQQEDSAVYLCASSDDRGRYNEQFFGPGTRLTVL.